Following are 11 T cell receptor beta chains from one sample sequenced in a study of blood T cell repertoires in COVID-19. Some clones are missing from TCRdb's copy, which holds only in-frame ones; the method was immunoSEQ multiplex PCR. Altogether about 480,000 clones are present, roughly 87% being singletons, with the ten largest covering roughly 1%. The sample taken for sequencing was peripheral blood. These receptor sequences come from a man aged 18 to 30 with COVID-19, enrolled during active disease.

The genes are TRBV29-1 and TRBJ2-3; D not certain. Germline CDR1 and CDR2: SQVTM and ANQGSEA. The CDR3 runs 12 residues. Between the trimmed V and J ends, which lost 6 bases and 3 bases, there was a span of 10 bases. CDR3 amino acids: CSVGEVTDTQYF. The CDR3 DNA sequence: TGCAGCGTCGGTGAGGTTACAGATACGCAGTATTTT.

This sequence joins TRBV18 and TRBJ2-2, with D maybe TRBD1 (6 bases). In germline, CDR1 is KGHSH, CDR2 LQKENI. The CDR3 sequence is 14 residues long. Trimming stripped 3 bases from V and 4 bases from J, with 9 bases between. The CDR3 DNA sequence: TGTGCCAGCTCACCTCGACAGGTCACCGGGGAGCTGTTTTTT. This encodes CASSPRQVTGELFF.

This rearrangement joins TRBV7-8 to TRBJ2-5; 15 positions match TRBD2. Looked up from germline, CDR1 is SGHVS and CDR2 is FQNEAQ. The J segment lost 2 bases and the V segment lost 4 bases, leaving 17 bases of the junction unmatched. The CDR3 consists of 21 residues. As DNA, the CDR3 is TGTGCCAGCAGCTCCCTCAGGGACCGAGGACTAGCGGGAGGGCAACAAGAGACCCAGTACTTC. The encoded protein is CASSSLRDRGLAGGQQETQYF.

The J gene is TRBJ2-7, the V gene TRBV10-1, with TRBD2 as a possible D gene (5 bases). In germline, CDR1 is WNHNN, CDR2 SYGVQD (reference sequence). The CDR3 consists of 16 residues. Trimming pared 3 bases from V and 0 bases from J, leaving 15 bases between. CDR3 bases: TGCGCCAGCAGTGATGGGTTGCCGGGGAGCTCCTACGAGCAGTACTTC. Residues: CASSDGLPGSSYEQYF.

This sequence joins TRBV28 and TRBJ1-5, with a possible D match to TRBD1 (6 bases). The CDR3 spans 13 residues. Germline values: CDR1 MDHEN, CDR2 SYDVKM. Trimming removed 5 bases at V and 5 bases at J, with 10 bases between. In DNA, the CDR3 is TGTGCCAGCAGTCCCCCAGGGGATCAGCCCCAGCATTTT. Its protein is CASSPPGDQPQHF.

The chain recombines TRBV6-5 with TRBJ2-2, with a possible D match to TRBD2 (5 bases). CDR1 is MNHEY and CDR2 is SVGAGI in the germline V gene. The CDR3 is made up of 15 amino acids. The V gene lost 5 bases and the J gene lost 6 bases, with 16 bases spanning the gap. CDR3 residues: CASSRPSQAAGELFF. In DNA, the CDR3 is TGTGCCAGCAGTCGACCAAGCCAAGCGGCCGGGGAGCTGTTTTTT.

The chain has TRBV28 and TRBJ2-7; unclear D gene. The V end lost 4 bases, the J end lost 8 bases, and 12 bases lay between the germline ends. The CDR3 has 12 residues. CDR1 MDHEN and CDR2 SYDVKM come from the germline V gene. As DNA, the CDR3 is TGTGCCAGCAGTTCCCCGACTTCAAAGCAGTACTTC. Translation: CASSSPTSKQYF.

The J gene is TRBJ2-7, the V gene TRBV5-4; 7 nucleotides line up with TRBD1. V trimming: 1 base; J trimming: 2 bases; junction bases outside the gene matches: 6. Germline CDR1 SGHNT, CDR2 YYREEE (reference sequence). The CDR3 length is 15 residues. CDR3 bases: TGTGCCAGCAGCTTGTCCGGGACAGATGCCTACGAGCAGTACTTC. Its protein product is CASSLSGTDAYEQYF.

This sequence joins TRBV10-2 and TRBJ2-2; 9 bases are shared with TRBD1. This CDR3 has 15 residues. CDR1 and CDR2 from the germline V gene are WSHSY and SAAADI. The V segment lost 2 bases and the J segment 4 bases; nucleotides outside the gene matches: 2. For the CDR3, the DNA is TGCGCCAGCAGTGAGGGGACAGGGACCACCGGGGAGCTGTTTTTT. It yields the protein CASSEGTGTTGELFF.

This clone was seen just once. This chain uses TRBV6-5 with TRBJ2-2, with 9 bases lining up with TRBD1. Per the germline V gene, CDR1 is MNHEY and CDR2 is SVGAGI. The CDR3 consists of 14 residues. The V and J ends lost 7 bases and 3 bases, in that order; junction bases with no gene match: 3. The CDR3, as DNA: TGTGCCAGCAAGACAGGGGGGGACACCGGGGAGCTGTTTTTT. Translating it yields CASKTGGDTGELFF.

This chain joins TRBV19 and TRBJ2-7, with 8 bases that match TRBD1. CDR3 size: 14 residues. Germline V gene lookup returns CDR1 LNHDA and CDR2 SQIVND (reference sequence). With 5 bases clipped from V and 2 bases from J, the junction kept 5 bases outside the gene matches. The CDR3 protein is CASSYGTGPYEQYF. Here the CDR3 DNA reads TGTGCCAGTAGTTACGGGACAGGCCCCTACGAGCAGTACTTC.